A selection of T cell receptor beta chains follows, all from one sample in a study of T cell responses to AZD1222 COVID-19 vaccine. Libraries were prepared by immunoSEQ multiplex PCR; TCRdb keeps only in-frame clonotypes and omits some of them. The sample lists approximately 150,000 clones; over 85% were seen once. The starting material was peripheral blood, obtained on day 0 of AZD1222 vaccination. These receptors were obtained from an adult in good health. Each CDR3 is given with its conserved first and last residue. Fields, in order: clone size, D gene, J gene, V gene, CDR3 DNA, CDR3 protein. The D gene is left open where the match is weak. Size is stated for part of the rows, as once, few or many counts, or as a class when the clone is expanded.

. | . | TRBJ1-1 | TRBV10-1 | TGCGCCAGCAGTGAATGGTTTCCTAACACTGAAGCTTTCTTT | CASSEWFPNTEAFF
. | . | TRBJ2-3 | TRBV3-1/TRBV3-2 | TGTGCCAGCAGCCAAGATCAAGGGGCAGATACGCAGTATTTT | CASSQDQGADTQYF
once | TRBD1 | TRBJ1-3 | TRBV6-5 | TGTGCCAGCAGAGGACAGGCGAGCTCTGGAAACACCATATATTTT | CASRGQASSGNTIYF
once | TRBD1 | TRBJ1-3 | TRBV28 | TGTGCCAGCAGTCCCACCACAGGGGCCGGAAACACCATATATTTT | CASSPTTGAGNTIYF
once | . | TRBJ1-1 | TRBV19 | TGTGCCAGTGGCAGGGTCTCTCGCACTGAAGCTTTCTTT | CASGRVSRTEAFF
. | . | TRBJ1-1 | TRBV2 | TGTGCCAGCAAAGACAGCGTGGACACTGAAGCTTTCTTT | CASKDSVDTEAFF
. | . | TRBJ2-2 | TRBV11-3 | TGTGCCAGCAGCTTAGGCGCCGGTTACACCGGGGAGCTGTTTTTT | CASSLGAGYTGELFF
. | . | TRBJ1-2 | TRBV28 | TGTGCCAGCAGTACGGCAGGACCCTATGGCTACACCTTC | CASSTAGPYGYTF
once | . | TRBJ2-7 | TRBV7-8 | TGTGCCAGCAGCTCGACGCCGGGAGTAGCTAACGAGCAGTACTTC | CASSSTPGVANEQYF
. | . | TRBJ1-1 | TRBV28 | TGTGCCAGCAGTTCATTAGAGGAGGGGATCACTGAAGCTTTCTTT | CASSSLEEGITEAFF
few | . | TRBJ2-3 | TRBV5-1 | TGCGCCAGCAGCTCCGACGGGACTCCCGGGACAGATACGCAGTATTTT | CASSSDGTPGTDTQYF
. | . | TRBJ2-5 | TRBV7-7 | TGTGCTAGCAGCTTATACGGCAACGTAATCGGACAAGAGACCCAGTACTTC | CASSLYGNVIGQETQYF
. | . | TRBJ2-5 | TRBV28 | TGTGCCGGCCGGACTGGTCCTAAAGAGACCCAGTACTTC | CAGRTGPKETQYF
. | . | TRBJ2-1 | TRBV20-1 | TGCAGTGTGGGAAATGAGCAGTTCTTC | CSVGNEQFF
. | . | TRBJ2-5 | TRBV5-1 | TGCGCCAGCAGCTTGCAGCCTAAAGAGACCCAGTACTTC | CASSLQPKETQYF
once | . | TRBJ2-7 | TRBV19 | TGTGCCAGTAGTATAGATCCGCAAAGTGCGGGAAGCTACGAGCAGTACTTC | CASSIDPQSAGSYEQYF
. | TRBD2 | TRBJ2-7 | TRBV27 | TGTGCCAGCAGTTTACGACTAGCGGGCGCCTACGAGCAGTACTTC | CASSLRLAGAYEQYF
. | TRBD2 | TRBJ2-5 | TRBV9 | TGTGCCAGCAGCGTAGAAGGCGGGGGGGAAAAAGAGACCCAGTACTTC | CASSVEGGGEKETQYF
. | . | TRBJ1-3 | TRBV6-5 | TGTGCCAGCAGCGCCGGGACTCTAGGAAACACCATATATTTT | CASSAGTLGNTIYF
. | . | TRBJ1-1 | TRBV7-2 | TGTGCCAGCAGCTTAGCACCAGGGGCAAGGGGCACTGAAGCTTTCTTT | CASSLAPGARGTEAFF
. | . | TRBJ2-1 | TRBV24-1 | TGTGCCACCAGTGATACAGGGCAAGGGTACAATGAGCAGTTCTTC | CATSDTGQGYNEQFF
. | . | TRBJ2-7 | TRBV3-1/TRBV3-2 | TGTGCCAGCAGCCAAGGCCCGACAGTTCCTTACGCCTACGAGCAGTACTTC | CASSQGPTVPYAYEQYF
. | TRBD1 | TRBJ2-5 | TRBV25-1 | TGTGCCAGCAGTGAGGATCTTGGACAGGGCATTGAGACCCAGTACTTC | CASSEDLGQGIETQYF
. | . | TRBJ2-1 | TRBV6-4 | TGTGCCAGCAGTGACACTGTCCCGGGTTCGTCCTACAATGAGCAGTTCTTC | CASSDTVPGSSYNEQFF
. | . | TRBJ1-2 | TRBV5-1 | TGCGCCAGCAGCTTGGCTGGGGTCCCTTCCTATGGCTACACCTTC | CASSLAGVPSYGYTF
. | . | TRBJ2-1 | TRBV7-2 | TGTGCCAGCAGCCCGACCGTGCAGCTCGGGGAGCAGTTCTTC | CASSPTVQLGEQFF
. | TRBD1 | TRBJ2-3 | TRBV10-3 | TGTGCCATCAGTGCCTCGGATGGGACAGGGGGCACAGATACGCAGTATTTT | CAISASDGTGGTDTQYF
. | . | TRBJ1-5 | TRBV7-9 | TGTGCCAGCAGCTTAGCGGCCGAGGGCTATAGCAATCAGCCCCAGCATTTT | CASSLAAEGYSNQPQHF
. | . | TRBJ1-1 | TRBV14 | TGTGCCAGCAGCCAAGAAAGTAGGATGGGGGGAGCTTTCTTT | CASSQESRMGGAFF
. | TRBD1 | TRBJ1-2 | TRBV14 | TGTGCCAGCAGCCGGGGACAGATAAACTATGGCTACACCTTC | CASSRGQINYGYTF
few | . | TRBJ1-1 | TRBV11-1 | TGTGCCAGCCGTCGTTCCATGAACACTGAAGCTTTCTTT | CASRRSMNTEAFF
. | . | TRBJ1-5 | TRBV28 | TGTGCCAGCGAGGGGGGTGGAAGCAATCAGCCCCAGCATTTT | CASEGGGSNQPQHF
once | . | TRBJ2-5 | TRBV11-2 | TGTGCCAGCAGCTTAGGGTGGAGAGAGACCCAGTACTTC | CASSLGWRETQYF
. | . | TRBJ1-5 | TRBV28 | TGTGCCAGCAATTTTGGGGGCGTCCGCAATCAGCCCCAGCATTTT | CASNFGGVRNQPQHF
few | . | TRBJ1-1 | TRBV20-1 | TGCAGTGCTAGTCCCGGGGACACTGAAGCTTTCTTT | CSASPGDTEAFF
once | . | TRBJ2-3 | TRBV20-1 | TGCAGTGCTAGTCGGTCGGATACGCAGTATTTT | CSASRSDTQYF
. | . | TRBJ2-1 | TRBV5-3 | TGTGCCAGAAGCTTGGACTACAATGAGCAGTTCTTC | CARSLDYNEQFF
. | . | TRBJ2-3 | TRBV14 | TGTGCCAGCAGCCAAGAACGACGGGGTACTAGCACAGATACGCAGTATTTT | CASSQERRGTSTDTQYF
. | . | TRBJ2-7 | TRBV28 | TGTGCCAGCAGGGTATTGAAACACGAGCAGTACTTC | CASRVLKHEQYF